Listed here are 31 T cell receptor beta chains from one sample, sequenced in a study of blood T cells in healthy people across ages. PCR was performed a second time for about 6 to 12 cycles using a sample-barcoded 5' primer and a J-beta primer mix. Via MiXCR, TCRdb re-called the 5' RACE reads, giving one row per CDR3 protein. The table records approximately 1.5 million distinct CDR3 sequences, 35% to 45% of them present only once. Sequenced input: blood. The receptors stem from a woman under 30 in good health.

Details on this clonotype: One end of the junction does not line up with germline, which may come from a read error. The rearrangement links TRBV20-1 to TRBJ1-5; TRBD1 matches at 7 bases. The V gene's germline CDR1 is DFQATT and CDR2 SNEGSKA (reference sequence). This CDR3 is 14 amino acids long. The CDR3 is CSARGQLSNRPQHF. The CDR3 region has the DNA TGCAGTGCTAGGGGACAGCTTAGCAATCGGCCCCAGCATTTT.

The rearrangement links TRBV20-1 to TRBJ2-3; TRBD2 aligns across 7 bases. The CDR3 sequence is 15 residues long. The junction had 14 bases not matched to a gene; V was cut back by 7 bases and J by 4 bases. CDR1 and CDR2 (germline): DFQATT, SNEGSKA (reference sequence). CDR3 sequence reads: CSESIGGSYADTQYF. The CDR3 nucleotides are TGCAGTGAAAGTATCGGCGGGAGTTACGCAGATACGCAGTATTTT.

In its sample, this clonotype was seen a few times. The rearrangement uses TRBV4-2 and TRBJ2-5; TRBD1 is a possible D gene (6 bases). The CDR3 length is 15 residues. From germline, CDR1 is LGHNA and CDR2 YNFKEQ. Trimming removed 4 bases from V and 2 bases from J, with 14 bases in between. CDR3 nucleotide sequence: TGTGCCAGCAGCCTCGTCCCAGGGGTACAAGAGACCCAGTACTTC. Amino acid sequence: CASSLVPGVQETQYF.

This clonotype was seen only a few times. The V gene is TRBV4-3, the J gene TRBJ2-3, with TRBD2 matching 7 bases. Losses at the gene ends were 0 bases for V and 0 bases for J; bases not matched to a gene: 12. CDR1 and CDR2 from the germline V gene are LGHNA and YSLEER. This CDR3 is built from 19 residues. The CDR3 loop is CASSQDWLAEKTSTDTQYF. CDR3 DNA sequence: TGCGCCAGCAGCCAAGACTGGCTAGCGGAAAAGACTAGCACAGATACGCAGTATTTT.

This chain connects TRBV9 to TRBJ2-4; D gene uncertain. The end of the DNA is better explained by TRBJ2-7, so the J call may be wrong. CDR3 size: 14 residues. Germline CDR1 reads SGDLS; CDR2 reads YYNGEE. CDR3 in DNA: TGTGCCAGCAGCGTAGCTGTTTCTAAGCACGAGCAGTACTTC. It specifies CASSVAVSKHEQYF.

The sample holds a few counts of this clonotype. The V and J genes are TRBV19 and TRBJ1-1; no definite D call. Germline CDR1 and CDR2: LNHDA and SQIVND (reference sequence). V dropped 3 bases and J dropped 7 bases, with 9 bases sitting between them. The CDR3 extends over 12 amino acids. The CDR3 region has the DNA TGTGCCAGTAGTATCTCCCCCTTTGAAGCTTTCTTT. The encoded protein is CASSISPFEAFF.

This clonotype was counted between two and nine times. V gene TRBV20-1 combines with J gene TRBJ2-1; 9 nucleotides line up with TRBD2. The germline V gene encodes CDR1 DFQATT and CDR2 SNEGSKA (reference sequence). The CDR3 is made up of 15 amino acids. The V segment lost 0 bases and the J segment 8 bases; nucleotides outside the gene matches: 8. The DNA of the CDR3 is TGCAGTGCTAGAGATTGGGCGGGAGGGCCCCATGAGCAGTTCTTC. Encoded protein: CSARDWAGGPHEQFF.

This clonotype turned up a few times. The gene calls are TRBV2 and TRBJ2-1, with D possibly matching TRBD1 (6 bases). Germline CDR1 SNHLY, CDR2 FYNNEI. The CDR3 covers 15 residues. Trimming removed 3 bases from V and 0 bases from J, with 9 bases in between. The chain's CDR3 is CASSDTGTSYNEQFF. In nucleotides, the CDR3 is TGTGCCAGCAGTGACACAGGGACCTCCTACAATGAGCAGTTCTTC.

This clonotype was recorded a few times. The rearrangement uses TRBV27 and TRBJ1-6; a weak D match, TRBD1 (5 bases). The CDR3 extends over 15 amino acids. Germline values: CDR1 MNHEY, CDR2 SMNVEV (reference sequence). Trimming cost V 3 bases and J 10 bases, with 16 bases left between them. The CDR3 bases are TGTGCCAGCAGTTTCAGGGCAGGCCTGGGCTCACCCCTCCACTTT. Encoded protein: CASSFRAGLGSPLHF.

The chain's CDR3 is CASSTQGLDNEQFF. Here the CDR3 DNA reads TGTGCCAGCAGTACCCAGGGATTAGACAATGAGCAGTTCTTC. The chain carries TRBV12-3 or TRBV12-4 and TRBJ2-1; D perhaps matches TRBD1 (5 bases). The CDR3 has 14 residues. V was cut by 5 bases and J by 5 bases, with 13 bases left in between.

In the case of this clonotype: Compared with germline, one end of the junction differs, possibly owing to a read error. J is TRBJ2-3 and V is TRBV5-1; possibly TRBD2 for D (6 bases). CDR3 length: 14 residues. Germline V gives CDR1 SGHRS, CDR2 YFSETQ. CDR3 region: CASSFGGLSDTQYF. As DNA, the CDR3 is TGTGCCAGCAGCTTCGGGGGTTTGAGTGATACGCAGTATTTT.

This chain connects TRBV12-3 or TRBV12-4 to TRBJ2-3; 12 bases are a match to TRBD2. The CDR3 runs 15 residues. V was clipped by 5 bases and J by 8 bases; unmatched bases: 8. The CDR3, as DNA: TGTGCCAGCAGTGAGCCGCTAGCGGGGGGGGTTACGCAGTATTTT. Its protein product is CASSEPLAGGVTQYF.

V usage is TRBV4-2 and J usage is TRBJ1-1; the D is unclear. Trimming took off 1 base at V and 0 bases at J, with 12 bases between the two ends. Looked up from germline, CDR1 is LGHNA and CDR2 is YNFKEQ. The CDR3 consists of 16 residues. DNA for the CDR3: TGTGCCAGCAGCCAAGCCTCGTTGGATGTGAACACTGAAGCTTTCTTT. As protein: CASSQASLDVNTEAFF.

The chain combines TRBV7-6 with TRBJ1-5; 7 nucleotides align to TRBD1. The CDR3 is 16 amino acids. V trimming: 0 bases; J trimming: 5 bases; junction bases outside the gene matches: 7. CDR1 is SGHVS, CDR2 FNYEAQ, per germline. CDR3 sequence: CASSLALDREDQPQHF. The CDR3 DNA is TGTGCCAGCAGCTTAGCGCTCGACAGGGAGGATCAGCCCCAGCATTTT. Combining the CDR3 with reference TRBV7-6 and TRBJ1-5 gives the whole variable domain GAGVSQSPRYKVTKRGQDVALRCDPISGHVSLYWYRQALGQGPEFLTYFNYEAQQDKSGLPNDRFSAERPEGSISTLTIQRTEQRDSAMYRCASSLALDREDQPQHFGDGTRLSIL.

At least ten counts were recorded for this clonotype. The chain recombines TRBV10-3 with TRBJ2-1; D is perhaps TRBD2 (5 bases). Trimming stripped 5 bases from V and 6 bases from J, with 8 bases between. The CDR3 spans 12 residues. Germline loops: CDR1 ENHRY, CDR2 SYGVKD. In DNA, the CDR3 is TGTGCCATCAGTCCTAGCTTCAATGAGCAGTTCTTC. Its translation is CAISPSFNEQFF.

The chain employs TRBV20-1 and TRBJ2-5; D tentatively fits TRBD1 or TRBD2 (5 bases each). The germline V and J ends were trimmed by 4 bases and 11 bases, with 23 bases remaining between them. The CDR3 runs to 14 residues. From germline, CDR1 is DFQATT and CDR2 SNEGSKA (reference sequence). The CDR3 bases are TGCAGTGCTACTCCGGGACGCCGTTACAATGAGCAGTACTTC. Translated: CSATPGRRYNEQYF.

This chain uses TRBV27 with TRBJ2-1, with TRBD2 matching 12 bases. Germline lookup yields CDR1 MNHEY and CDR2 SMNVEV (reference sequence). The CDR3 is made up of 15 amino acids. V shed 4 bases, J shed 7 bases, and the junction held 5 bases outside the gene matches. The DNA of the CDR3 is TGTGCCAGCAGTTACGGACTAGCGGGAATTAATGAGCAGTTCTTC. It specifies CASSYGLAGINEQFF.

This chain links TRBV11-2 with TRBJ2-3; D unresolved. V lost 5 bases and J lost 2, with 8 bases in between. This CDR3 contains 13 residues. The germline gives CDR1 SGHAT, CDR2 FQNNGV. The CDR3, as DNA: TGTGCCAGCAGCCGAGTACACACAGATACGCAGTATTTT. Translating it yields CASSRVHTDTQYF.

Details on this clonotype: Likely a read error: the CDR3 ends without its conserved phenylalanine or tryptophan. This chain links TRBV11-2 with TRBJ1-2, with TRBD1 matching 7 bases. V lost 7 bases, J lost 7 bases, and 9 bases stayed unmatched. Germline V gene lookup returns CDR1 SGHAT and CDR2 FQNNGV. The CDR3 consists of 13 residues. The CDR3 region is CASKGQERSGYTL. The CDR3 DNA is TGTGCCAGCAAAGGACAGGAAAGGAGTGGCTACACCTTA.

The chain combines TRBV25-1 with TRBJ1-3; D gene unclear. CDR1 and CDR2 (germline): MGHDK, SYGVNS. Trimming took 3 bases from V and 4 from J, leaving 13 bases between them. This CDR3 spans 15 amino acids. The DNA of the CDR3 is TGTGCCAGCAGTGATCGCGGGAGGTCGGGAAACACCATATATTTT. Residues: CASSDRGRSGNTIYF.

The CDR3 DNA follows: TGCAGTGTCCAGGGGGCGAGTGGCTACACCTTC. Protein product: CSVQGASGYTF. This sequence joins TRBV20-1 and TRBJ1-2, with TRBD1 matching 8 bases. Germline V gene sequence: CDR1 DFQATT, CDR2 SNEGSKA (reference sequence). The CDR3 covers 11 residues. V gave up 7 bases and J gave up 7 bases; unmatched junction bases: 5.

This clonotype was seen more than once but under ten times. V is TRBV7-9 and J is TRBJ1-1; no firm D call. Trimming removed 4 bases at V and 1 base at J, with 10 bases between. The CDR3 has 14 amino acids. Germline CDR1 SEHNR, CDR2 FQNEAQ (reference sequence). The CDR3 nucleotides are TGTGCCAGCAGCTCATCCGGCCCGAACACTGAAGCTTTCTTT. Protein product: CASSSSGPNTEAFF.

The count of this clonotype is one. This chain links TRBV7-2 with TRBJ1-1; D remains unclear. The V end lost 5 bases, the J end lost 2 bases, and 9 bases lay between the germline ends. The germline gives CDR1 SGHTA, CDR2 FQGNSA. There are 13 residues in the CDR3. The CDR3 region has the DNA TGTGCCAGCAGCCCTAATGCTAACACTGAAGCTTTCTTT. It codes for CASSPNANTEAFF.

The J gene is TRBJ1-1, the V gene TRBV7-2; no clear D. Germline loops: CDR1 SGHTA, CDR2 FQGNSA. V was shortened by 5 bases and J by 6 bases, with 13 bases between the two germline ends. The CDR3 totals 13 residues. The CDR3 loop is CASSVRIRAEAFF. DNA for the CDR3: TGTGCCAGCAGCGTAAGGATCCGCGCTGAAGCTTTCTTT.

The CDR3 DNA reads TGTGCCAGCAGCTTATATGGGGGAGCTTTCTTT. It specifies CASSLYGGAFF. The chain has TRBV7-9 and TRBJ1-1; maybe TRBD1 (5 bases). The CDR3 is 11 residues long. Germline V gene data show CDR1 as SEHNR and CDR2 as FQNEAQ (reference sequence). The V end lost 2 bases, the J end lost 10 bases, and 8 bases lay between the germline ends.

This clonotype has only a few counts. The chain links TRBV7-4 to TRBJ1-6; 7 bases line up with TRBD1. V gave up 1 base and J gave up 8 bases; unmatched junction bases: 11. The germline V gene encodes CDR1 SGHVT and CDR2 SQSDAQ. There are 17 residues in the CDR3. Here the CDR3 DNA reads TGTGCCAGCAGCTTAGTCGCCGCAGGGGGATGGGATTCACCCCTCCACTTT. This translates into CASSLVAAGGWDSPLHF.

J is TRBJ1-2 and V is TRBV7-9; weak D call: TRBD1 (5 bases). The CDR3 length is 13 residues. CDR1 is SEHNR, CDR2 FQNEAQ, per germline (reference sequence). V lost 1 base to trimming and J lost 8 bases, with 11 bases between them. In nucleotides, the CDR3 is TGTGCCAGCAGCTTAGTGCAGGGTCAAGGCTACACCTTC. It is translated as CASSLVQGQGYTF.

The V gene is TRBV4-3, the J gene TRBJ1-6; D perhaps matches TRBD1 (6 bases). Germline-derived CDR1 and CDR2 are LGHNA and YSLEER. Trimming cost V 4 bases and J 9 bases, with 19 bases left between them. CDR3 length: 16 residues. The CDR3 protein is CASSPDRTVSSSPLHF. CDR3 bases: TGCGCCAGCAGCCCTGATCGGACAGTTTCAAGTTCACCCCTCCACTTT.

The V gene is TRBV12-3 or TRBV12-4, the J gene TRBJ2-1, with D tentatively TRBD1 (5 bases). Trimming stripped 7 bases from V and 10 bases from J, with 11 bases between. The CDR3 runs to 11 residues. The CDR3 bases are TGTGCCAGCAATCAGGGTGGGGAGCAGTTCTTC. Its translation is CASNQGGEQFF.

This clonotype was picked up a small number of times. J is TRBJ2-2 and V is TRBV5-1; TRBD2 matches at 13 bases. Germline-derived CDR1 and CDR2 are SGHRS and YFSETQ. The CDR3 is 19 amino acids. The V and J ends lost 5 bases and 1 base, in that order; junction bases with no gene match: 11. CDR3 sequence: CASRLRSGLAGVNTGELFF. The CDR3 nucleotides are TGCGCCAGCAGACTTCGATCCGGACTAGCGGGAGTGAACACCGGGGAGCTGTTTTTT.

This clonotype has just a few counts. J is TRBJ2-5 and V is TRBV4-2; the match to TRBD2 covers 7 bases. CDR1 and CDR2 from the germline V gene are LGHNA and YNFKEQ. The CDR3 sequence is 16 residues long. The J segment lost 3 bases and the V segment lost 0 bases, leaving 7 bases of the junction unmatched. CDR3 bases: TGTGCCAGCAGCCAAGAAAGAGGTGCGGGAGAAGAGACCCAGTACTTC. This translates into CASSQERGAGEETQYF.